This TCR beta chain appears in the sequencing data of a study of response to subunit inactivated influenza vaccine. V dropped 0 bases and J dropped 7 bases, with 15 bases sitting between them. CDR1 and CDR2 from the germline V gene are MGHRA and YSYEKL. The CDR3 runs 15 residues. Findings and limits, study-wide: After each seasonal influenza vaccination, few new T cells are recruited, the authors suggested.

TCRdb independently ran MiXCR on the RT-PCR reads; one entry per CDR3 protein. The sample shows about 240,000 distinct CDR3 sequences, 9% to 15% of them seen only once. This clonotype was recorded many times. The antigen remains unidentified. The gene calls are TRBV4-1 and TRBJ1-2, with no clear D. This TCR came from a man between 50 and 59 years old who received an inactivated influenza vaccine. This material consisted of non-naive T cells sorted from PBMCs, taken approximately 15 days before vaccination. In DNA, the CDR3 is TGCGCCAGCAGCCAAGAGGGTGCGGTAACGAGTGGCTACACCTTC. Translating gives CASSQEGAVTSGYTF.